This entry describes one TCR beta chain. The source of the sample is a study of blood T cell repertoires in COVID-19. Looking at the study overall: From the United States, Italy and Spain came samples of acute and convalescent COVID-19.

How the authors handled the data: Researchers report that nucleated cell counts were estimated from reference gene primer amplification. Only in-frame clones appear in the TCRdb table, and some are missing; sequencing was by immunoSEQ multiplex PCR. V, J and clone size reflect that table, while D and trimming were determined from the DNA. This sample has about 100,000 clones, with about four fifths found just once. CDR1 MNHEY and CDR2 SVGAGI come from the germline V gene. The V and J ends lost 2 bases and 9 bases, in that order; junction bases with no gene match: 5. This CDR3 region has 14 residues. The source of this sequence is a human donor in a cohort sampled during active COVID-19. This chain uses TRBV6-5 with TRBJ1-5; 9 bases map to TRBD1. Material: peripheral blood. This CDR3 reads CASSYTGQGVPQHF. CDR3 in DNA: TGTGCCAGCAGTTACACGGGACAGGGAGTGCCCCAGCATTTT.